One sample yielded the 30 T cell receptor beta chains listed below, sequenced in a study of T cells in Graves' hyperthyroidism and ophthalmopathy. What was amplified from RNA transcripts were TCR beta CDR3 regions. First-round RT-PCR with HTBI primers amplified the TCR CDR3 region. A single record per CDR3 protein comes from TCRdb applying MiXCR to the multiplex PCR reads. The sample shows about 320,000 distinct CDR3 sequences, around a sixth of them seen only once. Sequencing used blood. Source of these receptors: a young man with Graves' hyperthyroidism.

This clonotype was recorded many times. The CDR3 protein is CASSPGPSNTEAFF. The DNA of the CDR3 is TGTGCCAGCAGCCCCGGGCCTTCGAACACTGAAGCTTTCTTT. This chain joins TRBV5-5 and TRBJ1-1; D call uncertain. Germline V gene lookup returns CDR1 SGHKS and CDR2 YYEKEE (reference sequence). This CDR3 contains 14 residues. Trimming left V 4 bases short and J 1 base short, with 11 bases between. The full variable domain, with the rest looked up from reference TRBV5-5 and TRBJ1-1, is DAGVTQSPTHLIKTRGQQVTLRCSPISGHKSVSWYQQVLGQGPQFIFQYYEKEERGRGNFPDRFSARQFPNYSSELNVNALLLGDSALYLCASSPGPSNTEAFFGQGTRLTVV.

This chain links TRBV27 with TRBJ1-2, with D possibly TRBD1 on 5 matching bases. The V and J ends lost 3 bases and 4 bases respectively, with 15 bases between them. The CDR3 loop spans 15 amino acids. Germline loops: CDR1 MNHEY, CDR2 SMNVEV (reference sequence). CDR3: CASSFLGDGSYGYTF. The CDR3 DNA sequence: TGTGCCAGCAGTTTTCTGGGGGATGGGTCCTATGGCTACACCTTC.

The rearrangement uses TRBV30 and TRBJ1-2, with TRBD1 identical over 9 bases. Germline V gene sequence: CDR1 GTSNPN, CDR2 SVGIG (reference sequence). This CDR3 spans 14 amino acids. V lost 5 bases to trimming and J lost 4 bases; unmatched junction nucleotides: 8. The CDR3 region is CAWAPLQGAYGYTF. CDR3 bases: TGTGCCTGGGCCCCATTACAGGGGGCCTATGGCTACACCTTC.

This clonotype was seen many times. The chain combines TRBV20-1 with TRBJ2-7, with 13 bases fitting TRBD2. The CDR3 runs 14 residues. Germline lookup yields CDR1 DFQATT and CDR2 SNEGSKA (reference sequence). Losses at the gene ends were 5 bases for V and 5 bases for J; bases not matched to a gene: 6. CDR3 nucleotides: TGCAGTGCTCCCAGGACTAGCGGGAGAGACGAGCAGTACTTC. Translated, it gives CSAPRTSGRDEQYF.

This clonotype was seen repeatedly, ten times or more. This sequence joins TRBV28 and TRBJ2-5; no clear D gene. V lost 6 bases to trimming and J lost 1 base, with 9 bases between them. CDR3 length equals 13 residues. Germline V lookup: CDR1 MDHEN, CDR2 SYDVKM. DNA for the CDR3: TGTGCCAGCAGCGCGAGGACCCAAGAGACCCAGTACTTC. This gives the protein CASSARTQETQYF. The full variable domain, its missing parts supplied by reference TRBV28 and TRBJ2-5, is DVKVTQSSRYLVKRTGEKVFLECVQDMDHENMFWYRQDPGLGLRLIYFSYDVKMKEKGDIPEGYSVSREKKERFSLILESASTNQTSMYLCASSARTQETQYFGPGTRLLVL.

This clonotype was counted ten times or more. The genes are TRBV7-2 and TRBJ1-2; 10 bases agree with TRBD1. The CDR3 covers 13 residues. V shed 3 bases and J 6 bases; nucleotides not matched to a gene: 1. Germline CDR1 and CDR2: SGHTA and FQGNSA. CDR3 nucleotides: TGTGCCAGCAGCTTCGACAGGGGGCATGGCTACACCTTC. Translation: CASSFDRGHGYTF.

In its sample, this clonotype was seen many times. The CDR3 DNA is TGTGCCAGCAGCCGCGGTGTAAGCGGTCCCGGGGAGCTGTTTTTT. Protein: CASSRGVSGPGELFF. The chain links TRBV7-6 to TRBJ2-2, with D possibly being TRBD2 (5 bases). Germline V CDR1 and CDR2: SGHVS, FNYEAQ. V was trimmed by 5 bases and J by 6 bases, leaving 16 bases between them. CDR3 size: 15 residues. The whole variable domain, remainder taken from reference TRBV7-6 and TRBJ2-2, is GAGVSQSPRYKVTKRGQDVALRCDPISGHVSLYWYRQALGQGPEFLTYFNYEAQQDKSGLPNDRFSAERPEGSISTLTIQRTEQRDSAMYRCASSRGVSGPGELFFGEGSRLTVL.

This clonotype has ten or more counts. The chain is built from TRBV6-1 and TRBJ2-7; D assignment may be TRBD1 or TRBD2 (5 bases each). Germline V gene sequence: CDR1 MNHNS, CDR2 SASEGT. The CDR3 length is 17 residues. V lost 5 bases and J 5 bases, leaving 25 bases between the germline ends. CDR3 residues: CASSFSLPGTTRDEQYF. As DNA, the CDR3 is TGTGCCAGCAGTTTTTCGCTACCGGGGACGACCCGAGACGAGCAGTACTTC.

This clonotype was seen a handful of times. The rearrangement uses TRBV19 and TRBJ1-1; D is unresolved. V was shortened by 2 bases and J by 6 bases, with 10 bases between the two germline ends. Per the germline V gene, CDR1 is LNHDA and CDR2 is SQIVND (reference sequence). The CDR3 covers 13 residues. In DNA, the CDR3 is TGTGCCAGTAGTATAACTGGGCGGGCTGAAGCTTTCTTT. Its protein is CASSITGRAEAFF.

A few counts support this clonotype. This rearrangement joins TRBV14 to TRBJ2-3; D perhaps matches TRBD1 (6 bases). The germline V and J ends were trimmed by 0 bases and 3 bases, with 16 bases remaining between them. This CDR3 is 17 amino acids long. The germline V gene encodes CDR1 SGHDN and CDR2 FVKESK. The CDR3 spells CASSQDRLGAWTDTQYF. The CDR3 coding sequence is TGTGCCAGCAGCCAAGATCGGTTGGGGGCGTGGACAGATACGCAGTATTTT.

This chain joins TRBV3-1 and TRBJ2-1; TRBD2 matches 7 bases. The CDR3 has 17 amino acids. The germline gives CDR1 LGHDT, CDR2 YNNKEL (reference sequence). V lost 3 bases and J lost 7; bases outside the gene matches: 15. CDR3 region: CASSQDYGAGVGNEQFF. For the CDR3, the DNA is TGTGCCAGCAGCCAGGACTACGGGGCGGGAGTGGGTAATGAGCAGTTCTTC.

This clonotype showed up just a few times. The rearrangement uses TRBV5-1 and TRBJ1-1; no clear D. The germline V and J ends were trimmed by 2 bases and 3 bases, with 14 bases remaining between them. The CDR3 spans 15 residues. Germline values: CDR1 SGHRS, CDR2 YFSETQ. The CDR3 here is CASSFIAGIDTEAFF. As DNA, the CDR3 is TGCGCCAGCAGCTTTATCGCAGGTATCGACACTGAAGCTTTCTTT.

A few counts support this clonotype. The gene calls are TRBV5-1 and TRBJ1-1, with no clear D. CDR1 and CDR2 from the germline V gene are SGHRS and YFSETQ. Between the trimmed V and J ends, which lost 0 bases and 6 bases, there was a span of 12 bases. The length of the CDR3 is 14 residues. In nucleotides, the CDR3 is TGCGCCAGCAGCTTGGGACCGGGAACGGCTGAAGCTTTCTTT. Translation gives CASSLGPGTAEAFF.

In its sample, this clonotype was seen once. A much larger clone lies a single base off, so this may be a read error. Written as DNA, the CDR3 is TGCAGTGCTAGTAGTCAGGCTAGTCTCTTCAGCGATGAGCAGTTCTTC. Translating it yields CSASSQASLFSDEQFF. The chain links TRBV20-1 to TRBJ2-1, with unresolved D. Deletions cut 3 bases from V and 8 bases from J, with 23 bases between. The CDR3 loop spans 16 amino acids. CDR1 and CDR2 from the germline V gene are DFQATT and SNEGSKA (reference sequence).

This clonotype appeared many times. The chain employs TRBV5-1 and TRBJ1-1; no firm D call. Germline assignment: CDR1 SGHRS and CDR2 YFSETQ. The ends were cut back, 4 bases at V and 2 bases at J, with 18 bases in the middle. This CDR3 has 16 residues. The CDR3 DNA is TGCGCCAGCAGCAGCTCCTGGGATAAGATAAACACTGAAGCTTTCTTT. Residues: CASSSSWDKINTEAFF.

There are many counts of this clonotype. V usage is TRBV29-1 and J usage is TRBJ1-1; a possible D gene is TRBD1 (6 bases). The CDR3 has 13 amino acids. The germline V gene has CDR1 SQVTM and CDR2 ANQGSEA. The ends were cut back, 2 bases at V and 4 bases at J, with 11 bases in the middle. CDR3: CSVETGGGTEAFF. DNA of the CDR3: TGCAGCGTTGAAACGGGAGGGGGCACTGAAGCTTTCTTT. Full variable domain (outside the CDR3, taken from reference TRBV29-1 and TRBJ1-1): SAVISQKPSRDICQRGTSLTIQCQVDSQVTMMFWYRQQPGQSLTLIATANQGSEATYESGFVIDKFPISRPNLTFSTLTVSNMSPEDSSIYLCSVETGGGTEAFFGQGTRLTVV.

The table lists this clonotype with many counts. This chain connects TRBV9 to TRBJ2-1, with TRBD2 matching over 10 bases. V shed 0 bases, J shed 6 bases, and the junction held 15 bases outside the gene matches. CDR3 length equals 19 residues. Germline CDR1 SGDLS, CDR2 YYNGEE. This CDR3 reads CASSVDPILASGRVNEQFF. The CDR3, as DNA: TGTGCCAGCAGCGTAGACCCCATCCTAGCTAGCGGGAGAGTCAATGAGCAGTTCTTC.

This clonotype has more than one count but fewer than ten. The rearrangement joins TRBV2 to TRBJ2-2, with D possibly being TRBD2 (5 bases). The length of the CDR3 is 14 residues. CDR1 is SNHLY and CDR2 is FYNNEI in the germline V gene. Trimming took off 6 bases at V and 4 bases at J, with 12 bases between the two ends. This chain's CDR3 is CASRTLGSTGELFF. In nucleotides, the CDR3 is TGTGCCAGCAGGACTTTAGGGAGCACCGGGGAGCTGTTTTTT.

This clonotype was seen at least ten times. This chain joins TRBV13 and TRBJ1-1, with 9 bases lining up with TRBD1. The CDR3 loop spans 15 amino acids. The germline V gene has CDR1 PRHDT and CDR2 FYEKMQ (reference sequence). J was trimmed by 4 bases and V by 4 bases; bases with no gene match: 7. The CDR3 sequence: CASSYGTGYGTEAFF. CDR3 in DNA: TGTGCCAGCAGCTACGGGACAGGGTACGGCACTGAAGCTTTCTTT. The variable domain in full, completed from reference TRBV13 and TRBJ1-1, reads AAGVIQSPRHLIKEKRETATLKCYPIPRHDTVYWYQQGPGQDPQFLISFYEKMQSDKGSIPDRFSAQQFSDYHSELNMSSLELGDSALYFCASSYGTGYGTEAFFGQGTRLTVV.

A word on this clonotype: This may come from a read error, since a much larger clone is one base off. This rearrangement joins TRBV7-6 to TRBJ2-1; TRBD2 might be the D (7 bases). The V end lost 5 bases, the J end lost 9 bases, and 23 bases lay between the germline ends. Germline assignment: CDR1 SGHVS and CDR2 FNYEAQ. The CDR3 is 16 amino acids. The DNA for the CDR3 is TGTGCCAGCAGCCTCCGACTAGGGGGAGGGCCGAGTGAGCAGTTCTTC. Protein sequence: CASSLRLGGGPSEQFF.

Ten or more counts support this clonotype. This chain's CDR3 is CASSPTGVSGAQYF. DNA of the CDR3: TGTGCCAGCAGTCCGACAGGGGTATCGGGTGCGCAGTACTTC. This chain uses TRBV12-3 or TRBV12-4 with TRBJ2-7, with 8 bases aligning to TRBD1. V shed 5 bases, J shed 9 bases, and the junction held 12 bases outside the gene matches. The CDR3 length is 14 residues.

This clonotype was counted many times. V gene TRBV11-2 combines with J gene TRBJ1-1; possibly TRBD1 for D (6 bases). The CDR3 sequence is 15 residues long. Trimming shortened V by 4 bases and J by 3 bases, and 15 bases separated the two germline ends. Germline assignment: CDR1 SGHAT and CDR2 FQNNGV. The DNA of the CDR3 is TGTGCCAGCAGCTCCGTCCAAAGGGGGGACACTGAAGCTTTCTTT. It codes for CASSSVQRGDTEAFF. The full variable domain, in which reference TRBV11-2 and TRBJ1-1 provide the parts outside the CDR3, is EAGVAQSPRYKIIEKRQSVAFWCNPISGHATLYWYQQILGQGPKLLIQFQNNGVVDDSQLPKDRFSAERLKGVDSTLKIQPAKLEDSAVYLCASSSVQRGDTEAFFGQGTRLTVV.

There are a few counts of this clonotype. The chain employs TRBV28 and TRBJ1-4; TRBD1 matches at 8 bases. Unmatched junction bases numbered 9, after V lost 6 bases and J lost 6 bases. This CDR3 spans 15 amino acids. Germline V CDR1 and CDR2: MDHEN, SYDVKM. The CDR3 DNA is TGTGCCAGCAGCTACCCGGGACAGGTTGATGAAAAACTGTTTTTT. This sequence encodes CASSYPGQVDEKLFF.

This clonotype was seen at least ten times. This chain joins TRBV3-1 and TRBJ1-5, with TRBD1 matching over 7 bases. V lost 4 bases to trimming and J lost 2 bases; unmatched junction nucleotides: 2. Germline lookup yields CDR1 LGHDT and CDR2 YNNKEL (reference sequence). The CDR3 runs to 14 residues. The CDR3 sequence: CASSRGQGNQPQHF. The CDR3, as DNA: TGTGCCAGCAGCCGCGGACAGGGCAATCAGCCCCAGCATTTT.

In its sample, this clonotype was seen a few times. Since a much larger clone is just one base distant, this may be a read error. The rearrangement links TRBV5-1 to TRBJ2-7; 10 bases align to TRBD1. The CDR3 spans 15 residues. Germline values: CDR1 SGHRS, CDR2 YFSETQ. J lost 7 bases, V lost 4 bases, and 11 bases had no gene match. The CDR3 reads CASSAGQGIIKEQYF. CDR3 coding DNA: TGCGCCAGCAGCGCGGGACAGGGGATTATCAAGGAGCAGTACTTC.

The genes are TRBV7-2 and TRBJ1-5; no clear D gene. Germline loops: CDR1 SGHTA, CDR2 FQGNSA. The CDR3 contains 13 residues. Trimming cost V 1 base and J 7 bases, with 8 bases left between them. The CDR3 DNA sequence: TGTGCCAGCAGCTTAGTGTGGGAGCAGCCCCAGCATTTT. Translation: CASSLVWEQPQHF.

This clonotype was detected a few times. The CDR3 spells CSARPGTGGRETQYF. DNA of the CDR3: TGCAGTGCTCGTCCCGGGACAGGGGGCCGAGAGACCCAGTACTTC. The J gene is TRBJ2-5, the V gene TRBV20-1; TRBD1 aligns across 12 bases. The CDR3 loop spans 15 amino acids. The V gene end was trimmed by 5 bases and the J gene end by 4 bases; junction bases not matched to a gene: 8. Per the germline V gene, CDR1 is DFQATT and CDR2 is SNEGSKA (reference sequence).

This clonotype was found many times. V usage is TRBV11-2 and J usage is TRBJ2-1; D unresolved. This CDR3 comprises 14 residues. Germline CDR1 is SGHAT and CDR2 is FQNNGV. Trimming removed 5 bases at V and 7 bases at J, with 15 bases between. This CDR3 reads CASSPGWVVNEQFF. CDR3 DNA sequence: TGTGCCAGCAGCCCCGGGTGGGTAGTTAATGAGCAGTTCTTC. Drawing the rest from reference TRBV11-2 and TRBJ2-1, the complete variable domain is EAGVAQSPRYKIIEKRQSVAFWCNPISGHATLYWYQQILGQGPKLLIQFQNNGVVDDSQLPKDRFSAERLKGVDSTLKIQPAKLEDSAVYLCASSPGWVVNEQFFGPGTRLTVL.

The J gene is TRBJ2-3, the V gene TRBV29-1; 14 bases match TRBD2. Per germline, CDR1 SQVTM and CDR2 ANQGSEA. The CDR3 consists of 16 residues. The V gene end was trimmed by 6 bases and the J gene end by 5 bases; junction bases not matched to a gene: 10. In DNA, the CDR3 is TGCAGCGTACCCACGGGACTAGCGGGAGTCATAGATACGCAGTATTTT. Encoded protein: CSVPTGLAGVIDTQYF.

This clonotype showed up many times. The V and J genes are TRBV5-6 and TRBJ1-1; D gene ambiguous. Germline V gene sequence: CDR1 SGHDT, CDR2 YYEEEE. Trimming took 0 bases from V and 4 from J, leaving 7 bases between them. The CDR3 sequence is 13 residues long. DNA of the CDR3: TGTGCCAGCAGCTTGGCGGAGGGCACTGAAGCTTTCTTT. Residues: CASSLAEGTEAFF.